This T cell receptor (beta chain) comes out of a study of cytomegalovirus exposure and HLA in healthy donors. Germline V gives CDR1 MDHEN, CDR2 SYDVKM. CDR3 length equals 13 residues. V was cut by 1 base and J by 8 bases, with 11 bases left in between. Amplification used 60 Vbeta primers and 13 Jbeta primers. The method was immunoSEQ multiplex PCR; TCRdb's version includes in-frame clones alone and lacks a portion of them. This listing includes 140,000 to 150,000 clones. Sequencing input: PBMCs. This TCR came from a male donor in good health and CMV-seronegative. The rearrangement links TRBV28 to TRBJ1-1, with D perhaps matching TRBD1 (5 bases). The CDR3 bases are TGTGCCAGCAGTTTATCAGGGTTTTACGAAGCTTTCTTT. Translated: CASSLSGFYEAFF.